This T cell receptor (beta chain) was identified during a study of blood T cell repertoires in COVID-19. Authors' analysis steps: For nucleated cells, counts were estimated from reference gene primer amplification. Assay: immunoSEQ multiplex PCR; the TCRdb copy retains only in-frame clones and omits some. V and J calls and clone size are as listed in that table; D and trimming were resolved from the DNA. The sample consists of approximately 140,000 clones, around 80% of them appearing once. The source of this sequence is a man older than 75 with acute or convalescent COVID-19. The sequencing input was peripheral blood.

CDR3 in DNA: TGCAGCGCCGGGACAGGAGCGAACAACTACGAGCAGTACTTC. Encoded protein: CSAGTGANNYEQYF. This rearrangement joins TRBV29-1 to TRBJ2-7; 8 bases are shared with TRBD1. The CDR3 length is 14 residues. Germline V gives CDR1 SQVTM, CDR2 ANQGSEA. V shed 7 bases and J 3 bases; nucleotides not matched to a gene: 11.